Presented here are 8 T cell receptor beta chains from one specimen sequenced in a study of Ad26.COV2.S vaccination and SARS-CoV-2 variants. Specified treatment: 15 to 20 received Ad26.COV2.S at low or high dose, single or two shots; roughly 5 received placebo; per-sample allocation not given. Sampling happened 63 days after the first vaccine or placebo injection. Only in-frame clones appear in the TCRdb table, and some are missing; sequencing was by immunoSEQ multiplex PCR. The sample shows about 350,000 clones, 70% to 90% of them seen only once. This sample comprised peripheral blood, obtained in a trial of Ad26.COV2.S vaccine versus placebo. Receptor source: a person aged 18 to 59 who received the Ad26.COV2.S COVID-19 vaccine or a placebo.

V and J are TRBV5-1 and TRBJ2-3; tentatively, D is TRBD2 (6 bases). Trimming left V 4 bases short and J 4 bases short, with 16 bases between. The length of the CDR3 is 15 residues. In germline, CDR1 is SGHRS, CDR2 YFSETQ. CDR3 sequence: CASSLTRLGADTQYF. The CDR3 DNA reads TGCGCCAGCAGCCTTACACGACTAGGGGCAGATACGCAGTATTTT.

This clone is a singleton in its sample. The gene calls are TRBV12-3 or TRBV12-4 and TRBJ1-3; D gene ambiguous. CDR3 length equals 12 residues. Trimming removed 2 bases from V and 4 bases from J, with 3 bases in between. The CDR3: CASSLKGNTIYF. The CDR3 nucleotides are TGTGCCAGCAGTTTAAAGGGAAACACCATATATTTT.

This chain links TRBV2 with TRBJ2-1; 8 bases agree with TRBD2. This CDR3 contains 15 residues. Germline assignment: CDR1 SNHLY and CDR2 FYNNEI. The V gene end was trimmed by 7 bases and the J gene end by 7 bases; junction bases not matched to a gene: 12. CDR3: CASKGNREGLNEQFF. CDR3 bases: TGTGCCAGCAAGGGGAACCGGGAGGGCCTGAATGAGCAGTTCTTC.

With respect to this clone: Other DNA sequences in this sample translate to the same CDR3. V and J are TRBV18 and TRBJ2-3; no reliable D call. This CDR3 spans 11 amino acids. Germline CDR1 and CDR2: KGHSH and LQKENI. Trimming removed 2 bases at V and 4 bases at J, with 1 base between. CDR3 in amino acids: CASSPSDTQYF. The CDR3 DNA reads as TGTGCCAGCTCACCATCAGATACGCAGTATTTT.

The V gene is TRBV27, the J gene TRBJ2-2; D may correspond to TRBD1 or TRBD2 (5 bases each). CDR3 length: 14 residues. The V gene's germline CDR1 is MNHEY and CDR2 SMNVEV (reference sequence). Trimming left V 10 bases short and J 4 bases short, with 16 bases between. Here the CDR3 reads CATEGGAGTGELFF. The CDR3 DNA reads as TGTGCCACCGAGGGTGGGGCGGGCACCGGGGAGCTGTTTTTT.

This clone was observed once. V usage is TRBV10-1 and J usage is TRBJ2-5; D ambiguous. CDR1 WNHNN and CDR2 SYGVQD come from the germline V gene (reference sequence). The CDR3 contains 15 residues. Deletions cut 3 bases from V and 2 bases from J, with 13 bases between. CDR3 sequence: CASSEGQPGQETQYF. The CDR3 DNA sequence: TGCGCCAGCAGTGAAGGCCAGCCTGGACAAGAGACCCAGTACTTC.

The V gene is TRBV7-9, the J gene TRBJ1-5; possibly TRBD1 for D (5 bases). The CDR3 sequence is 18 residues long. CDR1 and CDR2 from the germline V gene are SEHNR and FQNEAQ (reference sequence). Trimming removed 5 bases at V and 2 bases at J, with 22 bases between. DNA of the CDR3: TGTGCCAGCAGCCCCTCCCCATGGGGACCGGAGGGCAATCAGCCCCAGCATTTT. This codes for CASSPSPWGPEGNQPQHF.

This CDR3 is CASSLGVGDSPLHF. The CDR3 region has the DNA TGTGCCAGCAGCTTGGGAGTAGGTGATTCACCCCTCCACTTT. This rearrangement joins TRBV5-4 to TRBJ1-6; D gene uncertain. Germline loops: CDR1 SGHNT, CDR2 YYREEE (reference sequence). This CDR3 is 14 amino acids long. V lost 0 bases and J 8 bases, leaving 9 bases between the germline ends. Filled out from reference TRBV5-4 and TRBJ1-6, the complete variable domain reads ETGVTQSPTHLIKTRGQQVTLRCSSQSGHNTVSWYQQALGQGPQFIFQYYREEENGRGNFPPRFSGLQFPNYSSELNVNALELDDSALYLCASSLGVGDSPLHFGNGTRLTVT.